One and the same sample provided the 20 T cell receptor beta chains below, sequenced in a study of cytomegalovirus exposure and HLA in healthy donors. The data were produced by immunoSEQ multiplex PCR, yet TCRdb's version contains in-frame clones alone and is incomplete. Here the sample spans about 240,000 clones, around 88% being singletons. Material: PBMCs. All receptors derive from a woman aged 25 to 39 in good health and CMV-seropositive.

The genes are TRBV4-1 and TRBJ1-1, with TRBD1 identical over 7 bases. V lost 0 bases, J lost 0 bases, and 4 bases stayed unmatched. CDR1 and CDR2 from the germline V gene are MGHRA and YSYEKL. The CDR3 covers 16 residues. CDR3 amino acids: CASSQDKGALNTEAFF. Here the CDR3 DNA reads TGCGCCAGCAGCCAAGATAAGGGGGCCCTGAACACTGAAGCTTTCTTT.

The V call is TRBV6-1, the J call TRBJ2-7; 13 bases agree with TRBD2. The CDR3 extends over 13 amino acids. J lost 3 bases, V lost 9 bases, and 2 bases had no gene match. Germline V gene lookup returns CDR1 MNHNS and CDR2 SASEGT. CDR3 in amino acids: CASRLAGGYEQYF. The CDR3 DNA reads as TGTGCCAGTAGACTAGCGGGAGGCTACGAGCAGTACTTC.

The rearrangement uses TRBV10-3 and TRBJ2-7, with 8 bases aligning to TRBD2. CDR3 length: 14 amino acids. With V trimmed by 6 bases and J by 2 bases, 6 bases remained unmatched. From germline, CDR1 is ENHRY and CDR2 SYGVKD. CDR3 nucleotide sequence: TGTGCCATCAGGGGAGCGGGAGACGCCTACGAGCAGTACTTC. Its translation is CAIRGAGDAYEQYF.

The chain joins TRBV30 to TRBJ2-7; 12 bases agree with TRBD2. The CDR3 spans 16 residues. J gave up 0 bases and V 8 bases, and 11 bases lay outside the gene matches. CDR1 is GTSNPN and CDR2 is SVGIG in the germline V gene (reference sequence). The CDR3 reads CASLRTSGTHSYEQYF. CDR3 bases: TGTGCCAGCCTCAGGACTAGCGGGACCCACTCCTACGAGCAGTACTTC.

This chain links TRBV15 with TRBJ2-5; 13 bases are shared with TRBD2. Germline V gene data show CDR1 as LNHNV and CDR2 as YYDKDF (reference sequence). J was trimmed by 5 bases and V by 0 bases; bases with no gene match: 6. The CDR3 covers 17 residues. The CDR3 here is CATSRDPGLAGRETQYF. CDR3 nucleotides: TGTGCCACCAGCAGAGACCCGGGACTAGCGGGACGTGAGACCCAGTACTTC.

The chain combines TRBV27 with TRBJ2-5; possible D gene TRBD1, 5 bases. Trimming took off 2 bases at V and 5 bases at J, with 6 bases between the two ends. This CDR3 contains 12 residues. Germline CDR1 MNHEY, CDR2 SMNVEV (reference sequence). The CDR3 coding sequence is TGTGCCAGCAGTTTACCAGGGGAGACCCAGTACTTC. It codes for CASSLPGETQYF.

The rearrangement links TRBV27 to TRBJ2-1; TRBD2 matches 11 bases. The germline V gene has CDR1 MNHEY and CDR2 SMNVEV (reference sequence). This CDR3 comprises 15 residues. After removal of 6 bases from V and 4 bases from J, the junction contained 5 bases not matched to a gene. The CDR3, as DNA: TGTGCCAGCAGATTTCTAGCGGGGGGATACAATGAGCAGTTCTTC. It is translated as CASRFLAGGYNEQFF.

This rearrangement joins TRBV6-1 to TRBJ2-2, with a weak D call TRBD1 (5 bases). The CDR3 consists of 16 residues. The V and J ends lost 4 bases and 5 bases respectively, with 17 bases between them. Germline V gives CDR1 MNHNS, CDR2 SASEGT. The CDR3 bases are TGTGCCAGCAGTGGGGGCGATATTCTCGTGACCGGGGAGCTGTTTTTT. Translating gives CASSGGDILVTGELFF.

This chain links TRBV28 with TRBJ1-5; 7 nucleotides line up with TRBD1. After removal of 1 base from V and 4 bases from J, the junction contained 4 bases not matched to a gene. CDR3 length: 15 residues. Germline CDR1 reads MDHEN; CDR2 reads SYDVKM. CDR3: CASSLFPRGNQPQHF. CDR3 nucleotide sequence: TGTGCCAGCAGTTTATTTCCCAGGGGGAATCAGCCCCAGCATTTT.

The chain joins TRBV6-4 to TRBJ1-3; tentative D call: TRBD1 (5 bases). CDR3 length: 16 amino acids. Germline values: CDR1 MRHNA, CDR2 SNTAGT. V was shortened by 6 bases and J by 1 base, with 16 bases between the two germline ends. The CDR3: CASRYSTATSGNTIYF. The CDR3 DNA reads TGTGCCAGCAGGTATTCGACAGCTACTTCTGGAAACACCATATATTTT.

The rearrangement joins TRBV4-1 to TRBJ2-7, with D perhaps matching TRBD2 (6 bases). Germline values: CDR1 MGHRA, CDR2 YSYEKL. This CDR3 has 15 amino acids. The V end was cut by 0 bases, the J end by 7 bases, with 16 bases between. Here the CDR3 reads CASSQDAGPLGEQYF. DNA of the CDR3: TGCGCCAGCAGCCAAGATGCGGGGCCCCTTGGAGAGCAGTACTTC.

This chain uses TRBV19 with TRBJ2-7; 10 nucleotides line up with TRBD1. The V gene's germline CDR1 is LNHDA and CDR2 SQIVND (reference sequence). After removal of 5 bases from V and 3 bases from J, the junction contained 4 bases not matched to a gene. The CDR3 length is 14 residues. CDR3 nucleotide sequence: TGTGCCAGTAGTTCCCGGGACAGGGGCTACGAGCAGTACTTC. Translation: CASSSRDRGYEQYF.

The V gene is TRBV7-6, the J gene TRBJ2-7; 9 nucleotides match TRBD1. This CDR3 comprises 15 residues. Germline V gene lookup returns CDR1 SGHVS and CDR2 FNYEAQ. The V and J ends lost 2 bases and 7 bases, in that order; junction bases with no gene match: 9. CDR3 DNA sequence: TGTGCCAGCAGCTTATCGCTGACAGGGGGTAGGGAGCAGTACTTC. Translation: CASSLSLTGGREQYF.

As for this clone: One end of the junction varies from germline; a read error may be responsible. This rearrangement joins TRBV18 to TRBJ1-2, with D possibly matching TRBD1 (5 bases). The CDR3 has 12 residues. Looked up from germline, CDR1 is KGHSH and CDR2 is LQKENI. The CDR3 loop is CASSPADSRGFF. The DNA for the CDR3 is TGTGCCAGCTCACCCGCCGATTCTAGGGGTTTCTTC.

This clone was counted once. The chain employs TRBV2 and TRBJ1-5; perhaps TRBD1 as D (6 bases). From germline, CDR1 is SNHLY and CDR2 FYNNEI. The CDR3 extends over 15 amino acids. Trimming took off 7 bases at V and 3 bases at J, with 16 bases between the two ends. CDR3 amino acids: CASKVVRGANQPQHF. In DNA form, the CDR3 reads TGTGCCAGCAAGGTAGTCAGGGGTGCCAATCAGCCCCAGCATTTT.

The genes are TRBV6-6 and TRBJ2-7; TRBD1 aligns across 8 bases. V lost 2 bases, J lost 4 bases, and 10 bases stayed unmatched. The CDR3 totals 16 residues. Germline CDR1 and CDR2: MNHNY and SVGAGI (reference sequence). In nucleotides, the CDR3 is TGTGCCAGCAGTTACGGGGCCGCAGGGGGCCAGTACGAGCAGTACTTC. It specifies CASSYGAAGGQYEQYF.

The genes are TRBV28 and TRBJ2-7, with 10 bases identical to TRBD2. Trimming at V came to 7 bases and at J to 5 bases, leaving 11 bases not matched to a gene. Germline V CDR1 and CDR2: MDHEN, SYDVKM. CDR3 length: 15 amino acids. The CDR3, as DNA: TGTGCCAGCATTAACCCCGGACTAGCGGCTAACGAGCAGTACTTC. This translates into CASINPGLAANEQYF.

The gene calls are TRBV27 and TRBJ1-4; D remains unclear. This CDR3 is 15 amino acids long. The ends were cut back, 5 bases at V and 6 bases at J, with 16 bases in the middle. The germline V gene has CDR1 MNHEY and CDR2 SMNVEV (reference sequence). The CDR3 region has the DNA TGTGCCAGCAGTGCCCTGGGCGCATCGGATGAAAAACTGTTTTTT. It yields the protein CASSALGASDEKLFF.

This clone was seen just once. This chain joins TRBV30 and TRBJ2-4, with TRBD2 matching over 8 bases. Germline V lookup: CDR1 GTSNPN, CDR2 SVGIG (reference sequence). The CDR3 length is 14 residues. The V gene end was trimmed by 0 bases and the J gene end by 5 bases; junction bases not matched to a gene: 3. The CDR3 loop reads CAWSVGGAQNIQYF. DNA of the CDR3: TGTGCCTGGAGTGTCGGGGGGGCGCAAAACATTCAGTACTTC.

In its sample, this clone was seen a few times. The chain has TRBV28 and TRBJ1-5, with D hard to call. Germline V gene sequence: CDR1 MDHEN, CDR2 SYDVKM. CDR3 length: 14 residues. V lost 0 bases and J 1 base, leaving 4 bases between the germline ends. The chain's CDR3 is CASSLWGSNQPQHF. For the CDR3, the DNA is TGTGCCAGCAGTTTATGGGGCAGCAATCAGCCCCAGCATTTT.